This T cell receptor beta chain was documented in a study of response to subunit inactivated influenza vaccine. In TCRdb, the RT-PCR reads were re-called with MiXCR into one record per CDR3 protein. This repertoire shows 700,000 to 900,000 distinct CDR3 sequences, about 20% found once; its top ten account for approximately 10%. Trimming took off 1 base at V and 0 bases at J, with 7 bases between the two ends. Germline V gene data show CDR1 as SGHRS and CDR2 as YFSETQ. The CDR3 covers 15 residues. Study-level points and caveats: Researchers suggested that each seasonal influenza vaccination recruits few new T cells.

This clonotype was seen a few times. The antigen remains unidentified. The TCR comes from a man aged 50-59 years who received an inactivated influenza vaccine. Sequences were derived from PBMCs from blood, sampled about 5 days after vaccination. The J gene is TRBJ2-2, the V gene TRBV5-1; D is uncertain. The CDR3 coding sequence is TGCGCCAGCAGCTTGAACAGAGCGAACACCGGGGAGCTGTTTTTT. Translation: CASSLNRANTGELFF.